The 14 T cell receptor beta chains reported below all come from one sample, sequenced in a study of CD8 T cells in Susac syndrome. With random hexamers, reverse transcription was performed on about 0.45 to 1 ug of RNA. TCRdb fed the immunoSEQ multiplex PCR reads into MiXCR, producing one record per CDR3 protein. This table holds a few hundred thousand distinct CDR3 sequences, 75% to 85% found once. Input material: CD8+ T cells from PBMCs. These receptor sequences come from a human donor with multiple sclerosis.

The chain carries TRBV20-1 and TRBJ2-7, with TRBD2 identical over 14 bases. The CDR3 runs to 18 residues. With 0 bases clipped from V and 2 bases from J, the junction kept 9 bases outside the gene matches. Germline V CDR1 and CDR2: DFQATT, SNEGSKA (reference sequence). CDR3 sequence (DNA): TGCAGTGCTAGAGATGGGGGACTAGCGGGAGCCAGGGCCTACGAGCAGTACTTC. Residues: CSARDGGLAGARAYEQYF.

J is TRBJ1-1 and V is TRBV10-2; the D is unclear. Per the germline V gene, CDR1 is WSHSY and CDR2 is SAAADI. CDR3 length: 14 residues. V was pared by 8 bases and J by 6 bases, with 19 bases between. The CDR3 region is CASVPGPIGAEAFF. The CDR3 DNA reads TGCGCCAGCGTTCCGGGCCCCATAGGAGCTGAAGCTTTCTTT.

In its sample, this clonotype was seen once. This chain links TRBV5-4 with TRBJ2-7; 7 nucleotides agree with TRBD2. This CDR3 region has 16 residues. CDR1 is SGHNT and CDR2 is YYREEE in the germline V gene (reference sequence). V lost 4 bases to trimming and J lost 6 bases; unmatched junction nucleotides: 16. DNA for the CDR3: TGTGCCAGCAGCCTTATAGGACTAGGAGCGCCTCGCGAGCAGTACTTC. Translating it yields CASSLIGLGAPREQYF. The whole variable domain, remainder taken from reference TRBV5-4 and TRBJ2-7, is ETGVTQSPTHLIKTRGQQVTLRCSSQSGHNTVSWYQQALGQGPQFIFQYYREEENGRGNFPPRFSGLQFPNYSSELNVNALELDDSALYLCASSLIGLGAPREQYFGPGTRLTVT.

This chain joins TRBV6-2 or TRBV6-3 and TRBJ2-2; D gene uncertain. Germline CDR1 MNHEY, CDR2 SVGEGT. V was shortened by 8 bases and J by 0 bases, with 7 bases between the two germline ends. The CDR3 has 13 amino acids. CDR3 amino acids: CASGPPNTGELFF. CDR3 nucleotide sequence: TGTGCCAGCGGCCCCCCGAACACCGGGGAGCTGTTTTTT.

The rearrangement uses TRBV9 and TRBJ1-2, with a tentative D call TRBD1 (6 bases). The CDR3 loop spans 13 amino acids. The V gene's germline CDR1 is SGDLS and CDR2 YYNGEE. Deletions cut 5 bases from V and 7 bases from J, with 15 bases between. This chain's CDR3 is CASRPKDSGGYTF. CDR3 nucleotides: TGTGCCAGCAGGCCTAAGGACAGCGGTGGCTACACCTTC.

The rearrangement links TRBV27 to TRBJ2-4, with 7 bases aligning to TRBD1. The V gene's germline CDR1 is MNHEY and CDR2 SMNVEV (reference sequence). Losses at the gene ends were 0 bases for V and 4 bases for J; bases not matched to a gene: 6. The CDR3 runs to 16 residues. The CDR3 loop is CASSLSPGTEKNIQYF. In nucleotides, the CDR3 is TGTGCCAGCAGTTTATCCCCCGGGACAGAAAAAAACATTCAGTACTTC.

This clonotype was seen more than once but under ten times. The gene calls are TRBV4-1 and TRBJ1-3; D is unresolved. V lost 2 bases and J lost 0, with 11 bases in between. Germline CDR1 and CDR2: MGHRA and YSYEKL. This CDR3 is built from 16 residues. In DNA form, the CDR3 reads TGCGCCAGCAGCCAAACTTCCGTGAGCTCTGGAAACACCATATATTTT. It yields the protein CASSQTSVSSGNTIYF.

The chain links TRBV7-3 to TRBJ2-1; 8 nucleotides match TRBD2. CDR3 length: 16 residues. Germline CDR1 and CDR2: SGHTA and FQGTGA. V dropped 1 base and J dropped 8; count of bases not matched to a gene: 10. For the CDR3, the DNA is TGTGCCAGCAGCTTAAGGCCGGGACTAGGAGGGGATGAGCAGTTCTTC. Protein: CASSLRPGLGGDEQFF.

V and J are TRBV28 and TRBJ2-1; 10 nucleotides line up with TRBD2. J lost 8 bases, V lost 3 bases, and 13 bases had no gene match. CDR1 MDHEN and CDR2 SYDVKM come from the germline V gene. The CDR3 consists of 17 residues. In DNA form, the CDR3 reads TGTGCCAGCAGTTTCACCGATAAGCGGGAGGGAGACGATGAGCAGTTCTTC. This codes for CASSFTDKREGDDEQFF.

This clonotype was recorded only once. The genes are TRBV27 and TRBJ2-7; D ambiguous. The CDR3 covers 13 residues. In germline, CDR1 is MNHEY, CDR2 SMNVEV (reference sequence). V lost 5 bases and J lost 4, with 12 bases in between. This chain's CDR3 is CASSPRILYEQYF. The DNA for the CDR3 is TGTGCCAGCAGTCCACGGATCCTATACGAGCAGTACTTC.

This clonotype was seen a few times. The rearrangement links TRBV29-1 to TRBJ2-5; 10 nucleotides agree with TRBD2. This CDR3 spans 15 amino acids. Germline assignment: CDR1 SQVTM and CDR2 ANQGSEA. With 1 base clipped from V and 5 bases from J, the junction kept 7 bases outside the gene matches. The CDR3 region has the DNA TGCAGCGTTGAAGTCGCACTAGCGGGAATGGAGACCCAGTACTTC. It specifies CSVEVALAGMETQYF.

The chain employs TRBV5-4 and TRBJ1-1, with D maybe TRBD1 (6 bases). The germline gives CDR1 SGHNT, CDR2 YYREEE (reference sequence). There are 13 residues in the CDR3. V was pared by 4 bases and J by 5 bases, with 12 bases between. CDR3 DNA: TGTGCCAGCAGCGAGGGGGGACGGACTGAAGCTTTCTTT. Protein product: CASSEGGRTEAFF.

The chain combines TRBV28 with TRBJ1-5, with no clear D. The CDR3 runs 15 residues. The germline V gene has CDR1 MDHEN and CDR2 SYDVKM. V dropped 1 base and J dropped 1 base, with 8 bases sitting between them. The CDR3 here is CASSLLAVSNQPQHF. The DNA of the CDR3 is TGTGCCAGCAGTTTATTGGCAGTAAGCAATCAGCCCCAGCATTTT.

This chain connects TRBV19 to TRBJ1-2; D gene ambiguous. V lost 5 bases and J 5 bases, leaving 15 bases between the germline ends. Germline V gene lookup returns CDR1 LNHDA and CDR2 SQIVND (reference sequence). The CDR3 is made up of 14 amino acids. CDR3 in amino acids: CASSAYSSNYGYTF. CDR3 nucleotides: TGTGCCAGTAGTGCCTATTCATCGAATTATGGCTACACCTTC.